This T cell receptor beta chain derives from a study of T cells after yellow fever vaccination. This clonotype was recorded at least ten times. One entry per CDR3 protein, called by TCRdb with MiXCR from the 5' RACE reads. Here the sample spans a few hundred thousand distinct CDR3 sequences, approximately 16% being singletons. The CDR3 totals 11 residues. The ends were cut back, 3 bases at V and 5 bases at J, with 4 bases in the middle. CDR1 is SGDLS, CDR2 YYNGEE, per germline. The V call is TRBV9, the J call TRBJ2-3, with D unresolved. The specimen was PBMCs, collected around 5 days after the first yellow fever vaccination. The source is a man between 18 and 29 years old who received the YFV17D yellow fever vaccine. The chain's CDR3 is CASSGLDTQYF. Here the CDR3 DNA reads TGTGCCAGCAGCGGGCTAGATACGCAGTATTTT.